This T cell receptor beta chain was identified during a study of radiotherapy plus CTLA-4 blockade in lung cancer. The CDR3 extends over 13 amino acids. Method: immunoSEQ multiplex PCR; TCRdb's copy keeps in-frame clones and lacks some. The sample has tens of thousands of clones; just over 75% are singletons. This sequence originates from a human donor with non-small cell lung cancer who had a partial response to radiotherapy plus ipilimumab. This sequence joins TRBV5-3 and TRBJ2-7; D is possibly TRBD1 (5 bases). TRBV5-3 is filed as an ORF, its function uncertain. This sample comprised peripheral blood, obtained from a patient treated with radiotherapy plus ipilimumab. The CDR3 bases are TGTGCGACTCCTTCCAGGGATTCCTACGAGCAGTACTTC. Translating gives CATPSRDSYEQYF.